The source of this TCR beta chain is a study of T cells after yellow fever vaccination. The study, taken as a whole, reports: Post-booster repertoires contained most primary-vaccination clones again (around 96% CD4, approximately 88% CD8). Peak timing came faster in the weaker secondary response, day 5 versus 15.

This clonotype appeared a few times. Its antigen is as yet unknown. TCRdb re-called the 5' RACE reads through MiXCR, storing one row per CDR3 protein. The table lists hundreds of thousands of distinct CDR3 sequences, roughly a fifth of them singletons. The input for sequencing was PBMCs, taken around 3 weeks after the first yellow fever vaccination. The sequence was collected from a man younger than 35 who received the YFV17D yellow fever vaccine.

This chain's CDR3 is CASSLDGTHGNTIYF. The CDR3 DNA sequence: TGTGCCAGCAGCCTTGACGGGACTCACGGAAACACCATATATTTT. The V and J genes are TRBV7-2 and TRBJ1-3, with D tentatively TRBD1 (5 bases). The CDR3 loop spans 15 amino acids. V shed 5 bases and J shed 4 bases, with 15 bases lying between them. The germline V gene encodes CDR1 SGHTA and CDR2 FQGNSA.